This is a list of T cell receptor beta chains from one sample in a study of blood T cell repertoires in COVID-19. This table comes from immunoSEQ multiplex PCR, and its TCRdb copy is limited to in-frame clones, with some not included. The table includes hundreds of thousands of clones, around 87% detected once. The sequenced sample was peripheral blood. The source of these receptors is a woman between 45 and 65 years old who had recovered from COVID-19. Each CDR3 is given with its conserved first and last residue. Fields, in order: CDR3 protein, V gene, D gene, J gene. D genes are given only for firm matches.

cdr3_aa: CASSSGLAAYNEQFF
v_call: TRBV7-2
d_call: TRBD2
j_call: TRBJ2-1

cdr3_aa: CASNLYSGNTEAFF
v_call: TRBV7-2
d_call: -
j_call: TRBJ1-1

cdr3_aa: CATSSVESGANVLTF
v_call: TRBV15
d_call: -
j_call: TRBJ2-6

cdr3_aa: CASSGDPSYEQYF
v_call: TRBV2
d_call: -
j_call: TRBJ2-7

cdr3_aa: CASSSDRVNEKLFF
v_call: TRBV5-1
d_call: TRBD1
j_call: TRBJ1-4

cdr3_aa: CASSLDGGGPGANVLTF
v_call: TRBV28
d_call: TRBD2
j_call: TRBJ2-6

cdr3_aa: CASSPSNTEAFF
v_call: TRBV28
d_call: -
j_call: TRBJ1-1

cdr3_aa: CASSWDRGLPSPLHF
v_call: TRBV6-2/TRBV6-3
d_call: TRBD1
j_call: TRBJ1-6

cdr3_aa: CASSLDLTGGVTGELFF
v_call: TRBV5-4
d_call: TRBD1
j_call: TRBJ2-2

cdr3_aa: CASSSQGFGGYTF
v_call: TRBV5-6
d_call: -
j_call: TRBJ1-2

cdr3_aa: CASSMGQYNSPLHF
v_call: TRBV19
d_call: -
j_call: TRBJ1-6

cdr3_aa: CAWSVVQGSNQETQYF
v_call: TRBV30
d_call: -
j_call: TRBJ2-5

cdr3_aa: CASSVLAGVGETQYF
v_call: TRBV9
d_call: TRBD2
j_call: TRBJ2-5

cdr3_aa: CASSVDPSGGADTQYF
v_call: TRBV9
d_call: TRBD2
j_call: TRBJ2-3

cdr3_aa: CASSLRPNLLAGGYTF
v_call: TRBV28
d_call: -
j_call: TRBJ1-2

cdr3_aa: CSGRTSAYNEQFF
v_call: TRBV29-1
d_call: TRBD2
j_call: TRBJ2-1

cdr3_aa: CASSFSAESQYF
v_call: TRBV5-8
d_call: -
j_call: TRBJ2-3

cdr3_aa: CASSFQRGQGLKGQFF
v_call: TRBV28
d_call: TRBD1
j_call: TRBJ2-1

cdr3_aa: CASSFYRGGELFF
v_call: TRBV27
d_call: -
j_call: TRBJ2-2

cdr3_aa: CASSLGKETQYF
v_call: TRBV5-1
d_call: -
j_call: TRBJ2-5

cdr3_aa: CASSRGPGEETQYF
v_call: TRBV18
d_call: -
j_call: TRBJ2-5

cdr3_aa: CASSEALLDTEAFF
v_call: TRBV6-1
d_call: -
j_call: TRBJ1-1

cdr3_aa: CSARDYYEQYF
v_call: TRBV20-1
d_call: -
j_call: TRBJ2-7

cdr3_aa: CASTPGGWDTDTQYF
v_call: TRBV9
d_call: TRBD2
j_call: TRBJ2-3

cdr3_aa: CASSSGLALKETQYF
v_call: TRBV11-1
d_call: TRBD2
j_call: TRBJ2-5

cdr3_aa: CSVAPLLTGGMNTEAFF
v_call: TRBV29-1
d_call: TRBD1
j_call: TRBJ1-1

cdr3_aa: CASSPHTTGLTEAFF
v_call: TRBV4-1
d_call: -
j_call: TRBJ1-1

cdr3_aa: CASSLRWDTTYEQYF
v_call: TRBV27
d_call: -
j_call: TRBJ2-7

cdr3_aa: CASSYSNADNEQFF
v_call: TRBV6-5
d_call: -
j_call: TRBJ2-1